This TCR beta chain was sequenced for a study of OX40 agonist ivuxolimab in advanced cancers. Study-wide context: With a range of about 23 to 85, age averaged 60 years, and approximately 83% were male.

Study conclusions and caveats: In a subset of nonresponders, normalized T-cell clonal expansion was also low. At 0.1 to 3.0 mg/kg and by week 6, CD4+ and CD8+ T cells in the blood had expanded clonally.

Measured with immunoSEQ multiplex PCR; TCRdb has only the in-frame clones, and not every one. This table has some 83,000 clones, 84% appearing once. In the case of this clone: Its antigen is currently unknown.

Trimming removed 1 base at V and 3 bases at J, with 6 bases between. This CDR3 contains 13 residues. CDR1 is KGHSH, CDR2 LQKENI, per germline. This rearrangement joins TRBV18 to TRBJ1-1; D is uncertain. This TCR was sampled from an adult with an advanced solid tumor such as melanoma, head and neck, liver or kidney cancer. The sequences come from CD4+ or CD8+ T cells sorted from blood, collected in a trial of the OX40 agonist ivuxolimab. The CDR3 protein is CASSPLRHTEAFF. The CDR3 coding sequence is TGTGCCAGCTCACCACTTAGGCACACTGAAGCTTTCTTT.